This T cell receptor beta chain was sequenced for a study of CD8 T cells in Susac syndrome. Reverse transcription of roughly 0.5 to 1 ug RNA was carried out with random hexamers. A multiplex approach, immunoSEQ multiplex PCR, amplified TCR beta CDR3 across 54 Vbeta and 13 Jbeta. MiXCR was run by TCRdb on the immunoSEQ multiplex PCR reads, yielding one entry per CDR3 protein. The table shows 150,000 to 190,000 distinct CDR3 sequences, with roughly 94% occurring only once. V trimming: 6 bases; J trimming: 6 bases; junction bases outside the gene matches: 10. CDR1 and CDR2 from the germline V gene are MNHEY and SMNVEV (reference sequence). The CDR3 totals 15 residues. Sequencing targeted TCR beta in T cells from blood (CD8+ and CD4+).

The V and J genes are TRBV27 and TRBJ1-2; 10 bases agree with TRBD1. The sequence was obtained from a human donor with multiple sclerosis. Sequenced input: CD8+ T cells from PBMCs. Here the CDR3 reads CASSSPGQGKNGYTF. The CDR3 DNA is TGTGCCAGCAGCTCGCCGGGACAGGGGAAAAATGGCTACACCTTC.